The 15 T cell receptor beta chains given below trace back to one sample, sequenced in a study of T-cell memory formation after mild COVID-19. MiXCR was run by TCRdb on the 5' RACE reads, yielding one entry per CDR3 protein. The sample has some 450,000 distinct CDR3 sequences; 18% are singletons. Sequencing was carried out using PBMCs or a T cell subset sorted from them (not recorded which). The receptors here all came from a man aged 18 to 30 who had mild COVID-19 (a few samples of this study predate the infection). Cell type and time point are not known.

As DNA, the CDR3 is TGTGCCAGCAGCTTTGGACGGATCACAGATACGCAGTATTTT. Its protein is CASSFGRITDTQYF. The chain couples TRBV7-2 to TRBJ2-3; D uncertain. This CDR3 is built from 14 residues. CDR1 and CDR2 (germline): SGHTA, FQGNSA. Trimming removed 3 bases from V and 2 bases from J, with 9 bases in between.

This chain connects TRBV29-1 to TRBJ2-1; D remains unclear. V gave up 0 bases and J gave up 7 bases, with 7 bases separating them. Germline-derived CDR1 and CDR2 are SQVTM and ANQGSEA. CDR3 length: 12 amino acids. The CDR3 DNA reads TGCAGCGTTGAAGATTGGGAAAATGAGCAGTTCTTC. It translates to CSVEDWENEQFF.

This clonotype came up a few times. The chain is built from TRBV15 and TRBJ2-5; TRBD1 is a possible D gene (5 bases). This CDR3 spans 15 amino acids. V was cut by 1 base and J by 1 base, with 10 bases left in between. Germline lookup yields CDR1 LNHNV and CDR2 YYDKDF (reference sequence). The CDR3 DNA reads TGTGCCACCAGCAGAGGCGGTGGGGCCCAAGAGACCCAGTACTTC. It specifies CATSRGGGAQETQYF. Full variable domain (outside the CDR3, taken from reference TRBV15 and TRBJ2-5): DAMVIQNPRYQVTQFGKPVTLSCSQTLNHNVMYWYQQKSSQAPKLLFHYYDKDFNNEADTPDNFQSRRPNTSFCFLDIRSPGLGDTAMYLCATSRGGGAQETQYFGPGTRLLVL.

This clonotype was recorded a few times. The chain carries TRBV11-2 and TRBJ2-3, with TRBD1 matching 10 bases. The germline V gene has CDR1 SGHAT and CDR2 FQNNGV. The junction had 6 bases not matched to a gene; V was cut back by 2 bases and J by 4 bases. CDR3 size: 16 residues. The CDR3 is CASSLWGQGNPDTQYF. The CDR3 region has the DNA TGTGCCAGCAGCTTATGGGGACAGGGGAACCCAGATACGCAGTATTTT.

This sequence joins TRBV4-2 and TRBJ2-2, with 11 positions matching TRBD2. Unmatched junction bases numbered 15, after V lost 0 bases and J lost 0 bases. Germline V gene lookup returns CDR1 LGHNA and CDR2 YNFKEQ. The CDR3 is 22 residues long. The CDR3 bases are TGTGCCAGCAGCCAAGAGTCTCTGGCCCAACTAGCGGGGGCTTCGAACACCGGGGAGCTGTTTTTT. Protein product: CASSQESLAQLAGASNTGELFF.

This clonotype was counted a few times. The chain combines TRBV29-1 with TRBJ1-1; TRBD1 matches 7 bases. The length of the CDR3 is 12 residues. V was pared by 6 bases and J by 3 bases, with 4 bases of the junction left unmatched. CDR1 is SQVTM and CDR2 is ANQGSEA in the germline V gene. CDR3: CSVPGGDTEAFF. CDR3 bases: TGCAGCGTGCCAGGGGGGGACACTGAAGCTTTCTTT.

This clonotype has a count of ten or more. The chain couples TRBV7-2 to TRBJ2-3; D gene ambiguous. CDR1 is SGHTA, CDR2 FQGNSA, per germline. The V end was cut by 5 bases, the J end by 1 base, with 16 bases between. This CDR3 region has 16 residues. CDR3 amino acids: CASSPGHTSGTDTQYF. CDR3 DNA sequence: TGTGCCAGCAGCCCTGGGCATACCTCTGGCACAGATACGCAGTATTTT.

This clonotype was counted many times. The CDR3 is CASSQEWTSGSSYEQYF. For the CDR3, the DNA is TGCGCCAGCAGCCAAGAGTGGACCAGCGGTAGCTCCTACGAGCAGTACTTC. The chain combines TRBV4-1 with TRBJ2-7; weak D call: TRBD2 (5 bases). The germline V and J ends were trimmed by 0 bases and 0 bases, with 15 bases remaining between them. CDR3 length: 17 amino acids. CDR1 MGHRA and CDR2 YSYEKL come from the germline V gene.

V is TRBV7-2 and J is TRBJ2-7; TRBD1 or TRBD2 may be the D gene (6 bases each). The germline CDR1 and CDR2 sequences are SGHTA and FQGNSA. This CDR3 region has 15 residues. The V end was cut by 2 bases, the J end by 7 bases, with 18 bases between. In DNA form, the CDR3 reads TGTGCCAGCAGCTTACTTGATTCCCGAGGGGGGGAGCAGTACTTC. It codes for CASSLLDSRGGEQYF.

This clonotype was counted at least ten times. The chain employs TRBV5-1 and TRBJ1-1; tentative D call: TRBD1 (5 bases). V lost 3 bases to trimming and J lost 3 bases, with 15 bases between them. Germline lookup yields CDR1 SGHRS and CDR2 YFSETQ. The CDR3 totals 15 residues. CDR3 sequence: CASSWDGRGYTEAFF. CDR3 DNA sequence: TGCGCCAGCAGCTGGGACGGACGCGGTTACACTGAAGCTTTCTTT.

The chain joins TRBV7-1 to TRBJ2-1; the D gene could be TRBD1 or TRBD2 (6 bases each). TRBV7-1 carries the ORF label, with uncertain function. This CDR3 has 12 amino acids. Trimming stripped 3 bases from V and 12 bases from J, with 12 bases between. The CDR3 region is CASSSPGAGQFF. As DNA, the CDR3 is TGTGCCAGCAGCTCCCCGGGGGCTGGGCAGTTCTTC.

This clonotype was counted at least ten times. V is TRBV2 and J is TRBJ1-5; D is unresolved. Germline V gene sequence: CDR1 SNHLY, CDR2 FYNNEI. CDR3 length: 14 amino acids. V was trimmed by 3 bases and J by 5 bases, leaving 11 bases between them. CDR3 loop: CASSEGWGDQPQHF. DNA for the CDR3: TGTGCCAGCAGTGAGGGTTGGGGTGATCAGCCCCAGCATTTT.

The V and J genes are TRBV4-3 and TRBJ1-3, with unresolved D. Germline-derived CDR1 and CDR2 are LGHNA and YSLEER. This CDR3 is 17 amino acids long. V was cut by 4 bases and J by 0 bases, with 16 bases left in between. The CDR3 DNA is TGCGCCAGCAGCCCTACTGCGGGCCACCGCTCTGGAAACACCATATATTTT. This translates into CASSPTAGHRSGNTIYF.

The rearrangement uses TRBV15 and TRBJ2-7; 7 nucleotides agree with TRBD1. The V gene's germline CDR1 is LNHNV and CDR2 YYDKDF (reference sequence). V lost 3 bases, J lost 5 bases, and 10 bases stayed unmatched. This CDR3 spans 15 amino acids. In DNA form, the CDR3 reads TGTGCCACCAGCAGTGGTCAGGGACAGATCAACGAGCAGTACTTC. Translation: CATSSGQGQINEQYF. The entire variable domain, with the rest obtained from reference TRBV15 and TRBJ2-7, is as follows: DAMVIQNPRYQVTQFGKPVTLSCSQTLNHNVMYWYQQKSSQAPKLLFHYYDKDFNNEADTPDNFQSRRPNTSFCFLDIRSPGLGDTAMYLCATSSGQGQINEQYFGPGTRLTVT.

This clonotype was detected only a few times. The V call is TRBV29-1, the J call TRBJ2-3; 7 nucleotides line up with TRBD2. CDR3 length equals 14 residues. Trimming at V came to 4 bases and at J to 5 bases, leaving 9 bases not matched to a gene. Germline V lookup: CDR1 SQVTM, CDR2 ANQGSEA. The CDR3 sequence: CSVAIGGREDTQYF. The CDR3 DNA follows: TGCAGCGTTGCAATCGGGGGGAGAGAAGATACGCAGTATTTT.